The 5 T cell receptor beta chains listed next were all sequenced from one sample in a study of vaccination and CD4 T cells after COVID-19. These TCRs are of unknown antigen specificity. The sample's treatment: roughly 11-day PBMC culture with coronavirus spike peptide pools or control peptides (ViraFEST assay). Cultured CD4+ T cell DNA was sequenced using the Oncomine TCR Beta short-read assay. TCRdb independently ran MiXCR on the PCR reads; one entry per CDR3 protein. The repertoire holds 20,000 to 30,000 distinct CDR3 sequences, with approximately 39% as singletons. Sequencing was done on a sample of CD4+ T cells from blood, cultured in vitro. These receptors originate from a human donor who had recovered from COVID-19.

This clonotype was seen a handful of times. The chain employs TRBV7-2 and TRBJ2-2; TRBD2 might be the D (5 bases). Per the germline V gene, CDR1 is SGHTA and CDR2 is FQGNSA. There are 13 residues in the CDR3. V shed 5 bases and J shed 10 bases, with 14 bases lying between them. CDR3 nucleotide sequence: TGTGCCAGCAGCAGCGGATCCTCGCCGGAGCTGTTTTTT. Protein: CASSSGSSPELFF.

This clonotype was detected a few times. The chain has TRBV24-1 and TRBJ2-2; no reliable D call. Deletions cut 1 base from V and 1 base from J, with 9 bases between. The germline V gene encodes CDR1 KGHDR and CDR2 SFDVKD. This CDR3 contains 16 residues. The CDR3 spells CATSDFNSLNTGELFF. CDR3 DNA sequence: TGTGCCACCAGTGATTTCAACAGCCTGAACACCGGGGAGCTGTTTTTT.

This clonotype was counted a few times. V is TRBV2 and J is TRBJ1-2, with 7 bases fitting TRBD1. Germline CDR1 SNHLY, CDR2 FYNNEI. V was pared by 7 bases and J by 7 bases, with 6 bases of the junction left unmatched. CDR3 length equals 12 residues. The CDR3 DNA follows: TGTGCCAGCACCCGGACAGGCTTTGGCTACACCTTC. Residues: CASTRTGFGYTF.

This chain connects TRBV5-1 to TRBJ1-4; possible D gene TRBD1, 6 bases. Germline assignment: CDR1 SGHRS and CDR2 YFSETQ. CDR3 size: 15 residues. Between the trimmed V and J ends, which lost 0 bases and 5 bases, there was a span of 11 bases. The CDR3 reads CASSLEGGGNEKLFF. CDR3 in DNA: TGCGCCAGCAGCTTGGAAGGGGGAGGGAATGAAAAACTGTTTTTT.

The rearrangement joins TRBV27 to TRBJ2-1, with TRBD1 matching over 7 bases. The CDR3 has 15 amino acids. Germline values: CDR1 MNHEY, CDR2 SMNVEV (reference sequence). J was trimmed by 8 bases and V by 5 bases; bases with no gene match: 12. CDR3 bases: TGTGCCAGCAGTCCTATTCGGATTACAGGGGATGAGCAGTTCTTC. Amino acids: CASSPIRITGDEQFF.